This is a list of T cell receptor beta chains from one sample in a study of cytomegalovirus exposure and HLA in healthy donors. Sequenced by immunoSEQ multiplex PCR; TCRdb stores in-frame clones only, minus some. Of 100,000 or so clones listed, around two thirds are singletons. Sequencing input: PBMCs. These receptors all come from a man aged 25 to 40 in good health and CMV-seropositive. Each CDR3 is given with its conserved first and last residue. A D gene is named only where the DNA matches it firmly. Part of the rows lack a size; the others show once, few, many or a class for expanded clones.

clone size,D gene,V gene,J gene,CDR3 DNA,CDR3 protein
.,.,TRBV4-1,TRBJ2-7,TGCGCCAGCAGCCAAGAATCCTCCACCCGGGAGCAGTACTTC,CASSQESSTREQYF
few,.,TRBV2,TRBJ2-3,TGTGCCACCGAGGAACAGGTCACAGATACGCAGTATTTT,CATEEQVTDTQYF
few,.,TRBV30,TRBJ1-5,TGTGCCTGGAGTGTCTCTAACAATCAGCCCCAGCATTTT,CAWSVSNNQPQHF
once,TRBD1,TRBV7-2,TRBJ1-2,TGTGCCAGCAGCCCGACAGGGCTCGGCTACACCTTC,CASSPTGLGYTF
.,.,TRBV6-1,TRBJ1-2,TGTGCCAGCAGTGAGGAGCAGGGTAGCTATGGCTACACCTTC,CASSEEQGSYGYTF
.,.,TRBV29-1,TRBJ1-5,TGCAGCGTTGTGGAGAGGGGGAATCAGCCCCAGCATTTT,CSVVERGNQPQHF
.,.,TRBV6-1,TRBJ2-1,TGTGCCAGCAGTGAAGATACTGCCTACAATGAGCAGTTCTTC,CASSEDTAYNEQFF
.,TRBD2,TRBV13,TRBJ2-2,TGTGCCAGCAGCTTATTGACGGGGGGACGCACCGGGGAGCTGTTTTTT,CASSLLTGGRTGELFF
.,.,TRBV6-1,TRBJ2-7,TGTGCCAGCAGTGAAGCCCCAGGGGCTGGCGGCGAGCAGTACTTC,CASSEAPGAGGEQYF
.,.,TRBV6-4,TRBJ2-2,TGTGCCAGCAGTGAACAGGGCAACACCGGGGAGCTGTTTTTT,CASSEQGNTGELFF
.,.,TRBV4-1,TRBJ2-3,TGCGCCAGCAGCCCGGTGGGGGCAACAGATACGCAGTATTTT,CASSPVGATDTQYF
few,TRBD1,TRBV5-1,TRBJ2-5,TGCGCCAGCAGCTTGGCGACAGGGAAGGAGACCCAGTACTTC,CASSLATGKETQYF
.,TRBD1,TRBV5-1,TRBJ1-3,TGCGCCAGCAGCGGACGCCGGGACAGCTCTGGAAACACCATATATTTT,CASSGRRDSSGNTIYF
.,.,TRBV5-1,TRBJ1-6,TGCGCCAGCAGCTCCCAGGGGAGCTCCTATAATTCACCCCTCCACTTT,CASSSQGSSYNSPLHF
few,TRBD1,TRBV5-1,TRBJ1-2,TGCGCCAGCAGCTCGACCCCGGACAGGGCCCGCGGCTACACCTTC,CASSSTPDRARGYTF
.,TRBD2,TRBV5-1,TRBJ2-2,TGCGCCAGCAGCTTTAGCGGGAGCACCGGGGAGCTGTTTTTT,CASSFSGSTGELFF
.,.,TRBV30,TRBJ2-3,TGTGCCTGGAGAGGGTGGACTAGCACAGATACGCAGTATTTT,CAWRGWTSTDTQYF
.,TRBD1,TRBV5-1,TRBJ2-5,TGCGCCAGCAGCTTGAGCGGGACAGGGGAGGAGACCCAGTACTTC,CASSLSGTGEETQYF
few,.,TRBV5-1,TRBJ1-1,TGCGCCAGCAGCCCCTCGGACAGCGGCGGCACTGAAGCTTTCTTT,CASSPSDSGGTEAFF
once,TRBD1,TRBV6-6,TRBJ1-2,TGTGCCAGCAGGTCCGGGACAGAGGTCTATGGCTACACCTTC,CASRSGTEVYGYTF
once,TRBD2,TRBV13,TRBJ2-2,TGTGCCAGCAGGCTTCTCGCGGGGGGGGACACCGGGGAGCTGTTTTTT,CASRLLAGGDTGELFF
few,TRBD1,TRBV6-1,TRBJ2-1,TGTGCCAGCAGTGAAAGGGGGCGGACCCATGAGCAGTTCTTC,CASSERGRTHEQFF
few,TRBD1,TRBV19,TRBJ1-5,TGTGCCAGTAGCGGACAGGGGGTTCAGCCCCAGCATTTT,CASSGQGVQPQHF
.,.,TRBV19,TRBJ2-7,TGTGCCAGTACCGCGGGACTCACCTACGAGCAGTACTTC,CASTAGLTYEQYF
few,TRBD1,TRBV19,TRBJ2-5,TGTGCCAGTAGGACCACAGGGGCCGTAGAGACCCAGTACTTC,CASRTTGAVETQYF
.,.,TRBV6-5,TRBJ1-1,TGTGCCAGCAGTTACTCCCCGGGGGGAACTGAAGCTTTCTTT,CASSYSPGGTEAFF
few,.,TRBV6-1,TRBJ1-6,TGTGCCAGCAGTGAGTTGAGGGATGTCTCACCCCTCCACTTT,CASSELRDVSPLHF
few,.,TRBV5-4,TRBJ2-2,TGTGCCAGCAGCTTGGTTGTCGGGAACACCGGGGAGCTGTTTTTT,CASSLVVGNTGELFF
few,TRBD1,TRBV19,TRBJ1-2,TGTGCCAGTAGTATACAGGGGGCGCCCCATGGCTACACCTTC,CASSIQGAPHGYTF